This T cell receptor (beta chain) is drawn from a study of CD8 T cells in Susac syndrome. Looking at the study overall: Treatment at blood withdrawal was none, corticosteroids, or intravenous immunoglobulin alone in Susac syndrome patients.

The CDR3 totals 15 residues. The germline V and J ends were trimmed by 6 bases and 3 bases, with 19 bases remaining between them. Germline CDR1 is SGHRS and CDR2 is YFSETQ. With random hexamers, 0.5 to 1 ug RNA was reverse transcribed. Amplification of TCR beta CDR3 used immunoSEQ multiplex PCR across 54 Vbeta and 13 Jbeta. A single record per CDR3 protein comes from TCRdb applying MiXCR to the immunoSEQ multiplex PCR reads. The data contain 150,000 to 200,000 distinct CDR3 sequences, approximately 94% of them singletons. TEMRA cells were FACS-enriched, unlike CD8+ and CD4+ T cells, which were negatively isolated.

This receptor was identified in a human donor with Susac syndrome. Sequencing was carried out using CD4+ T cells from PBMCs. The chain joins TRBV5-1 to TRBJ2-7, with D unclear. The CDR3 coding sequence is TGCGCCAGCAAAAATCGGGTAGGTGGCCTCTACGAGCAGTACTTC. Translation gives CASKNRVGGLYEQYF. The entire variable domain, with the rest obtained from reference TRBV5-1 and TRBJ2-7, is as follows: KAGVTQTPRYLIKTRGQQVTLSCSPISGHRSVSWYQQTPGQGLQFLFEYFSETQRNKGNFPGRFSGRQFSNSRSEMNVSTLELGDSALYLCASKNRVGGLYEQYFGPGTRLTVT.